The text below deals with one TCR beta chain. The V segment lost 4 bases and the J segment 3 bases; nucleotides outside the gene matches: 2. CDR3 length: 13 residues. CDR1 and CDR2 from the germline V gene are SNHLY and FYNNEI. Both TCR beta VDJ combination and CDR3 sequence profiling were carried out. Genomic DNA was the template for this profiling. TCRdb independently ran MiXCR on the reads; one entry per CDR3 protein. Of 400,000 to 450,000 distinct CDR3 sequences in the sample, 55% to 75% were seen once. This specimen comes from a study of CD8+CD57+ T cells in acquired aplastic anemia. Study as a whole: The DNA of sorted CD4+ and CD8+ cells averaged around 3 ug.

The TCR sequence derives from a human donor in good health, serving as a control. Sequenced material: sorted CD4+, CD8+, or CD8+CD57+ T cells (not recorded which) from PBMCs. This sequence joins TRBV2 and TRBJ2-7, with 8 bases fitting TRBD1. The CDR3: CASSATGGYEQYF. CDR3 DNA sequence: TGTGCCAGCAGTGCTACAGGGGGCTACGAGCAGTACTTC.